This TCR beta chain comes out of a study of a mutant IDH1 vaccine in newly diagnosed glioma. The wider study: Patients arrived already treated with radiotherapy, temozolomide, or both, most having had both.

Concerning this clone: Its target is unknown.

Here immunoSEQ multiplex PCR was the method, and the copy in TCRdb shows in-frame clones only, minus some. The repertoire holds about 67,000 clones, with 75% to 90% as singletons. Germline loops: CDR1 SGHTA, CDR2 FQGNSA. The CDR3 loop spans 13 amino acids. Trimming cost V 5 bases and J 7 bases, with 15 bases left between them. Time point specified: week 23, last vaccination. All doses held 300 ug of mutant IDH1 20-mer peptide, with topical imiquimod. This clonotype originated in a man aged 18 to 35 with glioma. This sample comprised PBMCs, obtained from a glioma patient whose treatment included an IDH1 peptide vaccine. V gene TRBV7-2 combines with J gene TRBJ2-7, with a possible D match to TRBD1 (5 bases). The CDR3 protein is CASSQGWGLEQYF. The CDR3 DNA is TGTGCCAGCAGCCAAGGGTGGGGCTTGGAGCAGTACTTC.